This TCR beta chain was captured by sequencing in a study of OX40 agonist ivuxolimab in advanced cancers. Germline trimming cut 5 bases from V and 3 bases from J; bases unmatched to any gene: 10. The CDR3 consists of 15 residues. Looked up from germline, CDR1 is LNHDA and CDR2 is SQIVND (reference sequence). Clones were sequenced by immunoSEQ multiplex PCR, and TCRdb holds only the in-frame ones, with some missing. Here the sample spans about 11,000 clones, about 89% being singletons. The sequencing used CD4+ or CD8+ T cells sorted from blood, collected in a trial of the OX40 agonist ivuxolimab. The chain has TRBV19 and TRBJ2-7; 7 bases line up with TRBD2. The clonotype originates from an adult with an advanced solid tumor such as melanoma, head and neck, liver or kidney cancer. CDR3 coding DNA: TGTGCCAGTAGTGATGGCTTAGCTAGCGGCTACGAGCAGTACTTC. It codes for CASSDGLASGYEQYF.